The 17 T cell receptor beta chains in this list originate from one sample, sequenced in a study of T cell responses to AZD1222 COVID-19 vaccine. Clones were sequenced by immunoSEQ multiplex PCR, and TCRdb holds only the in-frame ones, with some missing. Among around 200,000 clones listed, approximately 91% were seen once. This material consisted of peripheral blood, taken on day 0 of AZD1222 vaccination. Receptors were obtained from an adult in good health.

The genes are TRBV2 and TRBJ1-5, with a weak D call TRBD1 (6 bases). CDR3 length: 15 residues. Germline V lookup: CDR1 SNHLY, CDR2 FYNNEI. V was clipped by 7 bases and J by 7 bases, with 20 bases between them. CDR3 amino acids: CASKSLWGAGQPQHF. CDR3 nucleotides: TGTGCCAGCAAGAGCCTGTGGGGGGCCGGGCAGCCCCAGCATTTT.

J is TRBJ2-7 and V is TRBV5-4; D is possibly TRBD2 (7 bases). V was shortened by 4 bases and J by 0 bases, with 17 bases between the two germline ends. The germline V gene has CDR1 SGHNT and CDR2 YYREEE (reference sequence). The CDR3 consists of 16 residues. CDR3 protein: CASSREVRGSSYEQYF. The CDR3 DNA sequence: TGTGCCAGCAGCCGGGAGGTCAGGGGAAGCTCCTACGAGCAGTACTTC.

The chain links TRBV13 to TRBJ2-5; the match to TRBD1 covers 7 bases. CDR1 PRHDT and CDR2 FYEKMQ come from the germline V gene (reference sequence). J lost 4 bases, V lost 5 bases, and 7 bases had no gene match. The CDR3 spans 14 residues. CDR3 sequence reads: CASSPRQGVETQYF. CDR3 bases: TGTGCCAGCAGCCCCAGACAGGGTGTAGAGACCCAGTACTTC.

This clone has a single count. The chain is built from TRBV7-3 and TRBJ2-1; 7 positions match TRBD1. Germline V gives CDR1 SGHTA, CDR2 FQGTGA. Trimming removed 2 bases from V and 3 bases from J; junction bases left unmatched: 4. This CDR3 spans 15 amino acids. The CDR3 DNA reads TGTGCCAGCAGCTTAGTTGCAGGGGGCTACAATGAGCAGTTCTTC. Translation: CASSLVAGGYNEQFF.

This chain links TRBV29-1 with TRBJ1-2, with D perhaps matching TRBD1 (5 bases). Between the trimmed V and J ends, which lost 1 base and 6 bases, there was a span of 9 bases. The CDR3 is 12 amino acids. Per germline, CDR1 SQVTM and CDR2 ANQGSEA. The CDR3 sequence: CSVEAGWDGYTF. The CDR3 DNA follows: TGCAGCGTTGAAGCAGGGTGGGATGGCTACACCTTC.

This clone has just one count. This chain joins TRBV28 and TRBJ2-7; TRBD1 agrees at 10 bases. This CDR3 spans 15 amino acids. Per germline, CDR1 MDHEN and CDR2 SYDVKM. Losses at the gene ends were 6 bases for V and 5 bases for J; bases not matched to a gene: 10. This CDR3 is CASRNPGQGIHEQYF. Written as DNA, the CDR3 is TGTGCCAGCAGAAACCCGGGACAGGGGATCCACGAGCAGTACTTC.

The chain couples TRBV2 to TRBJ1-2; D unclear. There are 12 residues in the CDR3. CDR1 is SNHLY, CDR2 FYNNEI, per germline. The ends were cut back, 4 bases at V and 4 bases at J, with 7 bases in the middle. In DNA form, the CDR3 reads TGTGCCAGCAGTGGAGGTGGCTATGGCTACACCTTC. Translating gives CASSGGGYGYTF.

The table lists this clone with a count of one. The CDR3 reads CASSLDGRRGSYNEQFF. DNA of the CDR3: TGTGCCAGCAGCTTAGATGGGAGGAGGGGCTCCTACAATGAGCAGTTCTTC. The chain joins TRBV11-2 to TRBJ2-1; the D gene is possibly TRBD2 (6 bases). Germline assignment: CDR1 SGHAT and CDR2 FQNNGV. Trimming took off 0 bases at V and 0 bases at J, with 12 bases between the two ends. The CDR3 has 17 residues.

About this clone itself: The junction departs from germline at one end; a sequencing error may be responsible. The chain links TRBV5-1 to TRBJ1-2; TRBD1 matches 7 bases. The length of the CDR3 is 14 residues. Germline CDR1 SGHRS, CDR2 YFSETQ. CDR3 sequence reads: CASSWGMAADRSAF. The DNA of the CDR3 is TGCGCCAGCAGCTGGGGGATGGCGGCGGACAGGAGCGCCTTC.

As for this clone: Other nucleotide sequences in the sample specify the same CDR3. The rearrangement links TRBV29-1 to TRBJ2-7; no clear D. The germline CDR1 and CDR2 sequences are SQVTM and ANQGSEA. The germline V and J ends were trimmed by 4 bases and 3 bases, with 4 bases remaining between them. This CDR3 is 10 amino acids long. CDR3 in amino acids: CSVVDYEQYF. The CDR3 DNA reads TGCAGCGTTGTCGACTACGAGCAGTACTTC.

The V call is TRBV21-1, the J call TRBJ1-5. TRBV21-1 counts as a pseudogene. CDR3 size: 16 residues. Here the CDR3 reads CASSLLRGAFNQPQHF. The CDR3, as DNA: TGTGCCAGCAGCCTCCTCCGAGGGGCGTTCAATCAGCCCCAGCATTTT.

The chain couples TRBV28 to TRBJ2-7; D not certain. Trimming took 5 bases from V and 1 from J, leaving 9 bases between them. The length of the CDR3 is 13 residues. From germline, CDR1 is MDHEN and CDR2 SYDVKM. The CDR3 coding sequence is TGTGCCAGCAGTCCCTCCCCATCCTACGAGCAGTACTTC. Protein sequence: CASSPSPSYEQYF.

The V gene is TRBV3-1 (or the pseudogene TRBV3-2), the J gene TRBJ2-7, with TRBD2 as a possible D gene (6 bases). The CDR3 sequence is 15 residues long. The germline gives CDR1 LGHDT, CDR2 YNNKEL (reference sequence). The V end lost 1 base, the J end lost 0 bases, and 10 bases lay between the germline ends. This chain's CDR3 is CASSQGVGSSYEQYF. In DNA, the CDR3 is TGTGCCAGCAGCCAAGGGGTCGGGAGCTCCTACGAGCAGTACTTC.

This clone was observed once. The V gene is TRBV7-3, the J gene TRBJ2-1, with 12 bases fitting TRBD1. The CDR3 runs to 16 residues. Germline V gene data show CDR1 as SGHTA and CDR2 as FQGTGA. J was trimmed by 5 bases and V by 1 base; bases with no gene match: 3. CDR3: CASSLSGTGGHNEQFF. The CDR3 DNA sequence: TGTGCCAGCAGCTTAAGCGGGACAGGGGGCCACAATGAGCAGTTCTTC.

This chain joins TRBV19 and TRBJ2-7; 10 bases fit TRBD2. The CDR3 is made up of 18 amino acids. Trimming cost V 6 bases and J 3 bases; bases outside gene matches: 17. Germline loops: CDR1 LNHDA, CDR2 SQIVND (reference sequence). The CDR3 nucleotides read TGTGCCAGTAGCCCAATGACCCGACTAGCGGGTAAACACTACGAGCAGTACTTC. Its protein product is CASSPMTRLAGKHYEQYF.

This clone was counted a few times. This chain joins TRBV24-1 and TRBJ1-2; D uncertain. The CDR3 has 12 amino acids. V dropped 9 bases and J dropped 2 bases, with 9 bases sitting between them. In germline, CDR1 is KGHDR, CDR2 SFDVKD. CDR3 nucleotides: TGTGCCACCTCAGTTGGAAACTATGGCTACACCTTC. It codes for CATSVGNYGYTF.

The rearrangement joins TRBV6-5 to TRBJ2-3; TRBD1 might be the D (5 bases). Per germline, CDR1 MNHEY and CDR2 SVGAGI. Between the trimmed V and J ends, which lost 6 bases and 2 bases, there was a span of 9 bases. The CDR3 length is 13 residues. CDR3 residues: CASRGPNTDTQYF. CDR3 DNA: TGTGCCAGCAGGGGGCCCAACACAGATACGCAGTATTTT.